These T cell receptor beta chains were read from a single sample in a study of OX40 agonist ivuxolimab in advanced cancers. Assay: immunoSEQ multiplex PCR; the TCRdb copy retains only in-frame clones and omits some. This table holds around 80,000 clones, 85% found once. The sample was CD4+ or CD8+ T cells sorted from blood, taken in a trial of the OX40 agonist ivuxolimab. The receptors stem from an adult with an advanced solid tumor such as melanoma, head and neck, liver or kidney cancer. The CDR3 runs from the conserved cysteine through the conserved F or W. The D gene is left open where the match is weak. Size tells how often a clone was seen (once, few, many) or the class of an expanded clone, and some rows leave it out.

cdr3_aa	cdr3_nt	cdr3_length	clone_size	j_call	d_call	v_call
CASRVGSSGSGGADTQYF	TGTGCCAGCAGGGTAGGCTCTAGCGGGAGCGGAGGAGCAGATACGCAGTATTTT	18	NA	TRBJ2-3	TRBD2	TRBV2
CASSLGQGPNQPQHF	TGTGCCAGCAGCTTAGGGCAGGGGCCTAATCAGCCCCAGCATTTT	15	NA	TRBJ1-5	NA	TRBV7-2
CASSEVAGGTDTQYF	TGTGCCAGCAGTGAAGTAGCGGGAGGCACAGATACGCAGTATTTT	15	once	TRBJ2-3	TRBD2	TRBV6-4
CASSSAGRSYEQYF	TGTGCCAGCAGTTCTGCCGGGAGATCCTACGAGCAGTACTTC	14	NA	TRBJ2-7	NA	TRBV27
CASSDAGQNNQPQHF	TGTGCCAGCAGTGACGCAGGGCAGAACAATCAGCCCCAGCATTTT	15	few	TRBJ1-5	NA	TRBV25-1
CASSPPGQGATQHF	TGTGCCAGCTCACCTCCGGGACAGGGGGCGACCCAGCATTTT	14	NA	TRBJ1-5	TRBD1	TRBV18
CASSSSGRAGELFF	TGTGCCAGCAGTTCTAGCGGGAGGGCCGGGGAGCTGTTTTTT	14	NA	TRBJ2-2	TRBD2	TRBV13
CASSPRPGTGQRTYF	TGTGCCAGCAGCCCTCGTCCCGGGACAGGCCAACGAACGTATTTT	15	NA	TRBJ2-3	TRBD1	TRBV11-2
CASSSWVRGRQETQYF	TGTGCCAGTAGTTCCTGGGTCCGGGGGAGGCAAGAGACCCAGTACTTC	16	NA	TRBJ2-5	NA	TRBV19
CARRRVAGAGEQYF	TGTGCCAGGCGGCGGGTAGCGGGAGCGGGCGAGCAGTACTTC	14	NA	TRBJ2-7	TRBD2	TRBV5-8
CASSPDINYGYTF	TGCGCCAGCAGCCCGGATATTAACTATGGCTACACCTTC	13	NA	TRBJ1-2	NA	TRBV5-1
CSAEKYQETQYF	TGCAGCGCAGAGAAGTACCAAGAGACCCAGTACTTC	12	NA	TRBJ2-5	NA	TRBV29-1
CASSSSSLTPGEQFF	TGTGCCAGCAGCTCTTCTAGCCTCACCCCAGGTGAGCAGTTCTTC	15	NA	TRBJ2-1	NA	TRBV5-4
CASSRTPGERNNSPLHF	TGTGCCAGCAGCAGAACCCCAGGGGAGCGGAATAATTCACCCCTCCACTTT	17	NA	TRBJ1-6	NA	TRBV5-5
CASSSWTGKTGELFF	TGTGCCAGCAGCTCCTGGACAGGGAAGACCGGGGAGCTGTTTTTT	15	NA	TRBJ2-2	TRBD1	TRBV7-2
CASSPIQSSSPLHF	TGTGCCAGCAGCCCTATACAGAGCAGTTCACCCCTCCACTTT	14	NA	TRBJ1-6	NA	TRBV5-6
CASSLHLGLGYTF	TGTGCCAGCAGCTTACATCTGGGATTAGGCTACACCTTC	13	few	TRBJ1-2	NA	TRBV7-9
CATSREVGVRYEQYF	TGTGCCACCAGCAGAGAAGTAGGCGTTCGGTACGAGCAGTACTTC	15	NA	TRBJ2-7	NA	TRBV15
CASSQQGVKAFF	TGTGCCAGCAGCCAACAGGGGGTGAAGGCTTTCTTT	12	NA	TRBJ1-1	TRBD1	TRBV5-8
CASSLGAANTEAFF	TGCGCCAGCAGCTTGGGGGCCGCGAACACTGAAGCTTTCTTT	14	NA	TRBJ1-1	NA	TRBV5-1
CSAGGPLFF	TGCAGTGCTGGGGGCCCGTTGTTCTTC	9	NA	TRBJ2-1	NA	TRBV20-1
CASSQDVAGGRPNTEAFF	TGTGCCAGCAGCCAAGACGTCGCTGGCGGGCGCCCGAACACTGAAGCTTTCTTT	18	once	TRBJ1-1	NA	TRBV4-2
CASSQDWVVRPEKLFF	TGTGCCAGCAGCCAAGATTGGGTAGTCCGGCCTGAAAAACTGTTTTTT	16	once	TRBJ1-4	NA	TRBV14
CASSLQGARETQYF	TGTGCCAGCAGTTTACAGGGGGCTAGGGAGACCCAGTACTTC	14	NA	TRBJ2-5	TRBD1	TRBV27
CASSFSLSKGTQYF	TGTGCCAGCAGCTTCAGTCTATCGAAAGGGACCCAGTACTTC	14	NA	TRBJ2-5	NA	TRBV7-8
CARNYPGHHSNQPQHF	TGTGCCCGAAATTACCCGGGCCACCATAGCAATCAGCCCCAGCATTTT	16	few	TRBJ1-5	NA	TRBV28